The TCR beta chain under discussion was sequenced for a study of T cells after yellow fever vaccination. MiXCR, run by TCRdb on the 5' RACE reads, gives a single entry per CDR3 protein. The profile shows 14,000 or so distinct CDR3 sequences, 6% to 8% of them singletons. This clonotype was recorded at least ten times. CDR1 LNHNV and CDR2 YYDKDF come from the germline V gene (reference sequence). This CDR3 has 13 amino acids. Trimming cost V 3 bases and J 11 bases, with 16 bases left between them. This sequence originates from a man between 18 and 35 years old who received the YFV17D yellow fever vaccine. Sequencing used PBMCs, either bulk or a sorted T-cell subset (CD4+, CD8+, memory, or dextramer-sorted; not recorded which), obtained on the day of the yellow fever booster vaccination. The rearrangement links TRBV15 to TRBJ1-1; TRBD1 might be the D (5 bases). CDR3 bases: TGTGCCACCAGCAGTCGCCCCGGGACCTCCGCTTTCTTT. Translated: CATSSRPGTSAFF.